This T cell receptor (beta chain) was captured by sequencing in a study of CXCR3-negative and CXCR3-positive naive CD8 T cells. Germline V CDR1 and CDR2: KGHSH, LQKENI. The CDR3 is made up of 13 amino acids. About this clonotype: Its antigen is still unknown.

Libraries of TRB cDNA were made by 5' RACE and carried UMIs. With the 5' RACE reads reprocessed, TCRdb shows one record per CDR3 protein and no DNA. Its table records about 130,000 distinct CDR3 sequences. Broader study findings: TRBV-TRBJ usage was similar across naive CXCR3 subsets but distinct in memory cells. Naive cells with CXCR3 showed TRB CDR3s that were more hydrophobic than those in CXCR3-negative naive cells.

The receptor was derived from a human donor in good health. Some clones in this sample may be carry-over from other donors' samples. This rearrangement joins TRBV18 to TRBJ2-7. The sequencing sample was made of naive CXCR3+ CD8+ T cells from blood. Subset noted: CD45RO-CCR7+CD27+CD95- naive CD8+ T cells expressing CXCR3 (TNR3+). The CDR3 region is CASSPRDYHEQYF.